This T cell receptor (beta chain) was retrieved from a study of T cells after yellow fever vaccination. Overall study: SMART-Seq v4 Ultra Low Input handled preparation of low-cell-number fractions. Notes on the study in general: Subsequent booster samples again held most clones from primary vaccination (96% CD4, roughly 90% CD8). Abundant bulk-population clonotypes could contaminate the FACS-sorted repertoires.

Trimming removed 4 bases at V and 7 bases at J, with 3 bases between. Germline loops: CDR1 SNHLY, CDR2 FYNNEI. The CDR3 has 10 amino acids. This clonotype occurred a few times. Its specificity is not known. A universal primer site and UMIs were added as TCR cDNA was made by 5'RACE template switching. From the 5' RACE reads, TCRdb called clonotypes with MiXCR, one entry per CDR3 protein. The sample carries some 260,000 distinct CDR3 sequences, 5.2% recorded once. The V gene is TRBV2, the J gene TRBJ2-3; no clear D. This TCR was sampled from a man between 18 and 29 years old who received the YFV17D yellow fever vaccine. Material: CD4+ T cells sorted from PBMCs, obtained on the day of the yellow fever booster vaccination. CDR3 nucleotides: TGTGCCAGCAGTGCTAATACGCAGTATTTT. This sequence encodes CASSANTQYF.